A single sample is the source of the 26 T cell receptor beta chains below, sequenced in a study of blood T cells in healthy people across ages. PCR was performed a second time for about 7 to 11 cycles using a sample-barcoded 5' primer and a J-beta primer mix. In TCRdb, the 5' RACE reads were re-called with MiXCR into one record per CDR3 protein. The sample lists roughly 1,000,000 distinct CDR3 sequences, about 23% occurring once. In addition, the sample was reused for a study of T cells of mothers and their children.

Specimen: blood. Every receptor here comes from a girl aged 2-15 years in good health.

This chain links TRBV28 with TRBJ2-7; weak D call: TRBD1 (5 bases). The V gene lost 6 bases and the J gene lost 6 bases, with 12 bases spanning the gap. Germline CDR1 and CDR2: MDHEN and SYDVKM. This CDR3 comprises 12 residues. CDR3 DNA sequence: TGTGCCAGCAGACCGGACAACTGCGAGCAGTACTTC. Encoded protein: CASRPDNCEQYF.

This sequence joins TRBV7-2 and TRBJ2-3; 7 bases line up with TRBD2. Germline V CDR1 and CDR2: SGHTA, FQGNSA. The length of the CDR3 is 16 residues. Trimming cost V 6 bases and J 3 bases; bases outside gene matches: 12. The CDR3 DNA is TGTGCCAGCAGTCCATCGGGGACTAAAGGGACAGATACGCAGTATTTT. It codes for CASSPSGTKGTDTQYF. The whole variable domain, filled in from reference TRBV7-2 and TRBJ2-3, reads GAGVSQSPSNKVTEKGKDVELRCDPISGHTALYWYRQSLGQGLEFLIYFQGNSAPDKSGLPSDRFSAERTGGSVSTLTIQRTQQEDSAVYLCASSPSGTKGTDTQYFGPGTRLTVL.

V gene TRBV15 combines with J gene TRBJ1-2; the match to TRBD1 covers 7 bases. The CDR3 totals 17 residues. Trimming cost V 3 bases and J 0 bases; bases outside gene matches: 10. Germline loops: CDR1 LNHNV, CDR2 YYDKDF (reference sequence). The CDR3 coding sequence is TGTGCCACCAGCAGGATCCCGGGACAGCATACTAACTATGGCTACACCTTC. This codes for CATSRIPGQHTNYGYTF.

This chain uses TRBV19 with TRBJ2-1; the D is unclear. The DNA matches TRBJ2-7 better at its end, which makes the J call doubtful. Germline-derived CDR1 and CDR2 are LNHDA and SQIVND (reference sequence). The CDR3 is 13 residues long. The chain's CDR3 is CASSILDSFEQYF. The DNA for the CDR3 is TGTGCCAGTAGTATCCTTGACTCTTTCGAGCAGTACTTC.

A few counts support this clonotype. This sequence joins TRBV6-5 and TRBJ1-4; D is unclear. V lost 2 bases and J lost 8, with 9 bases in between. This CDR3 contains 13 residues. CDR1 and CDR2 (germline): MNHEY, SVGAGI. In nucleotides, the CDR3 is TGTGCCAGCAGTTACGGTCCGGGGGAAAAACTGTTTTTT. It codes for CASSYGPGEKLFF.

The chain links TRBV9 to TRBJ2-7; perhaps TRBD2 as D (6 bases). The CDR3 has 16 residues. Germline V gene data show CDR1 as SGDLS and CDR2 as YYNGEE. V lost 0 bases and J lost 4, with 17 bases in between. The CDR3 DNA reads TGTGCCAGCAGCGTAGCAGCTAGCACCGGGGGATACGAGCAGTACTTC. This gives the protein CASSVAASTGGYEQYF.

A note on this clonotype: One junction end does not reproduce the germline sequence, and a read error may be involved. The genes are TRBV24-1 and TRBJ1-2; 9 bases match TRBD1. CDR1 is KGHDR, CDR2 SFDVKD, per germline. The CDR3 is made up of 13 amino acids. In DNA, the CDR3 is TGTGCCGCCAGTATCGACAGGGGGGGAGGCTACACCTTC. Translated, it gives CAASIDRGGGYTF.

V is TRBV28 and J is TRBJ2-3, with TRBD1 matching over 7 bases. V was clipped by 3 bases and J by 5 bases; unmatched bases: 8. Germline V CDR1 and CDR2: MDHEN, SYDVKM. This CDR3 comprises 15 residues. This CDR3 is CASSLVGDSLDTQYF. The CDR3 nucleotides read TGTGCCAGCAGTTTGGTCGGGGACAGCTTAGATACGCAGTATTTT.

There are many counts of this clonotype. This chain uses TRBV2 with TRBJ2-2; unclear D gene. CDR1 is SNHLY and CDR2 is FYNNEI in the germline V gene. The ends were cut back, 3 bases at V and 8 bases at J, with 7 bases in the middle. The CDR3 extends over 12 amino acids. In DNA, the CDR3 is TGTGCCAGCAGTGATGAGGTTGGGGAGCTGTTTTTT. It yields the protein CASSDEVGELFF.

Points on this clonotype: The junction differs from germline at one of its ends, possibly a read error. The chain recombines TRBV28 with TRBJ2-7; no firm D call. Germline-derived CDR1 and CDR2 are MDHEN and SYDVKM. The CDR3 has 13 amino acids. The CDR3 bases are TGTGCCAGCACCCTCCCCGGCTCCTGCGAGCAGTACTTC. Its translation is CASTLPGSCEQYF.

The chain combines TRBV5-1 with TRBJ2-2, with 10 nucleotides matching TRBD2. Trimming removed 3 bases from V and 5 bases from J; junction bases left unmatched: 13. Germline assignment: CDR1 SGHRS and CDR2 YFSETQ. This CDR3 has 18 amino acids. This chain's CDR3 is CASSWTGTSELGTGELFF. CDR3 nucleotide sequence: TGCGCCAGCAGCTGGACCGGGACTAGCGAGTTGGGGACCGGGGAGCTGTTTTTT.

The rearrangement joins TRBV7-2 to TRBJ2-7, with 8 bases lining up with TRBD1. This CDR3 is built from 12 residues. The V gene end was trimmed by 4 bases and the J gene end by 5 bases; junction bases not matched to a gene: 1. The germline V gene has CDR1 SGHTA and CDR2 FQGNSA. CDR3 amino acids: CASSWTGNEQYF. Written as DNA, the CDR3 is TGTGCCAGCAGCTGGACAGGGAACGAGCAGTACTTC.

V and J are TRBV6-5 and TRBJ1-2; TRBD1 is a possible D gene (6 bases). This CDR3 is built from 13 residues. V shed 4 bases and J shed 8 bases, with 14 bases lying between them. CDR1 MNHEY and CDR2 SVGAGI come from the germline V gene. CDR3: CASSFGQTIGYTF. The CDR3 DNA follows: TGTGCCAGCAGTTTCGGACAGACTATCGGCTACACCTTC.

The chain employs TRBV10-3 and TRBJ2-5, with D hard to call. V lost 0 bases to trimming and J lost 5 bases, with 10 bases between them. Germline loops: CDR1 ENHRY, CDR2 SYGVKD. CDR3 length equals 14 residues. CDR3 residues: CAISESSLGETQYF. CDR3 DNA: TGTGCCATCAGTGAGTCGTCCCTGGGGGAGACCCAGTACTTC.

A few counts support this clonotype. The V gene is TRBV6-1, the J gene TRBJ2-7; D is undetermined. Germline V gives CDR1 MNHNS, CDR2 SASEGT. The CDR3 contains 14 residues. With 1 base removed from V and 3 bases from J, the gap between germline ends came to 10 bases. CDR3 sequence (DNA): TGTGCCAGCAGTGAAGGGGCAGACCTCTACGAGCAGTACTTC. Translating gives CASSEGADLYEQYF.

The chain employs TRBV6-5 and TRBJ2-7; D might be TRBD2 (6 bases). Per the germline V gene, CDR1 is MNHEY and CDR2 is SVGAGI. This CDR3 has 15 residues. Trimming took 2 bases from V and 0 from J, leaving 11 bases between them. The CDR3 is CASSYGGADSYEQYF. In DNA, the CDR3 is TGTGCCAGCAGTTACGGAGGGGCTGACTCCTACGAGCAGTACTTC.

This chain uses TRBV7-2 with TRBJ1-2, with 8 bases fitting TRBD1. Looked up from germline, CDR1 is SGHTA and CDR2 is FQGNSA. With 4 bases clipped from V and 4 bases from J, the junction kept 11 bases outside the gene matches. CDR3 size: 16 residues. DNA for the CDR3: TGTGCCAGCAGCTCCTCTCCCCCAGGGGGCAGCTATGGCTACACCTTC. This encodes CASSSSPPGGSYGYTF. Full variable domain (rest looked up from reference TRBV7-2 and TRBJ1-2): GAGVSQSPSNKVTEKGKDVELRCDPISGHTALYWYRQSLGQGLEFLIYFQGNSAPDKSGLPSDRFSAERTGGSVSTLTIQRTQQEDSAVYLCASSSSPPGGSYGYTFGSGTRLTVV.

V is TRBV5-1 and J is TRBJ2-5, with D perhaps TRBD2 (6 bases). The J call is doubtful: the DNA matches TRBJ2-7 better. Germline V CDR1 and CDR2: SGHRS, YFSETQ. This CDR3 is 15 amino acids long. The CDR3 nucleotides are TGCGCCAGCAGCCACGCTTCCGGGGGTTCCTACGAGCAGTACTTC. Its translation: CASSHASGGSYEQYF.

V is TRBV7-9 and J is TRBJ2-1; no clear D gene. V was shortened by 5 bases and J by 0 bases, with 8 bases between the two germline ends. Germline V gene lookup returns CDR1 SEHNR and CDR2 FQNEAQ (reference sequence). This CDR3 comprises 14 residues. The CDR3 nucleotides read TGTGCCAGCAGCCCGTGGAGCTCCTACAATGAGCAGTTCTTC. Its translation: CASSPWSSYNEQFF. The full variable domain, with the rest looked up from reference TRBV7-9 and TRBJ2-1, is DTGVSQNPRHKITKRGQNVTFRCDPISEHNRLYWYRQTLGQGPEFLTYFQNEAQLEKSRLLSDRFSAERPKGSFSTLEIQRTEQGDSAMYLCASSPWSSYNEQFFGPGTRLTVL.

The rearrangement links TRBV5-1 to TRBJ2-1; weak D call: TRBD2 (6 bases). V lost 4 bases and J 0 bases, leaving 11 bases between the germline ends. Germline values: CDR1 SGHRS, CDR2 YFSETQ. The CDR3 sequence is 15 residues long. The CDR3 DNA reads as TGCGCCAGCAGCCCAATAGCGGTCTCCTACAATGAGCAGTTCTTC. Protein: CASSPIAVSYNEQFF. Full variable domain (outside the CDR3, taken from reference TRBV5-1 and TRBJ2-1): KAGVTQTPRYLIKTRGQQVTLSCSPISGHRSVSWYQQTPGQGLQFLFEYFSETQRNKGNFPGRFSGRQFSNSRSEMNVSTLELGDSALYLCASSPIAVSYNEQFFGPGTRLTVL.

This clonotype was counted at least ten times. One end of the junction fails to match germline, which may point to a read error. This chain joins TRBV6-5 and TRBJ1-3; D is unresolved. CDR3 length: 12 amino acids. Germline CDR1 and CDR2: MNHEY and SVGAGI. CDR3 sequence reads: CASSDSGNTIYF. For the CDR3, the DNA is TGTGCCAGCAGTGACTCTGGAAACACCATATATTTT.

This clonotype was picked up many times. The chain couples TRBV29-1 to TRBJ2-7; 8 bases align to TRBD2. This CDR3 region has 14 residues. The V gene end was trimmed by 6 bases and the J gene end by 4 bases; junction bases not matched to a gene: 11. Germline CDR1 SQVTM, CDR2 ANQGSEA. The CDR3: CSVTTGTSRYEQYF. The CDR3 DNA reads as TGCAGCGTGACCACCGGGACTAGTAGATACGAGCAGTACTTC.

The J gene is TRBJ1-5, the V gene TRBV20-1; 7 positions match TRBD1. J gave up 2 bases and V 1 base, and 11 bases lay outside the gene matches. The germline V gene has CDR1 DFQATT and CDR2 SNEGSKA (reference sequence). The CDR3 is made up of 17 amino acids. CDR3 protein: CSARAPDRAYRNQPQHF. CDR3 sequence (DNA): TGCAGTGCTAGAGCCCCCGACAGGGCTTACCGCAATCAGCCCCAGCATTTT.

The CDR3 sequence is CASSYSPWPQETQYF. DNA for the CDR3: TGTGCCAGCAGTTACTCCCCTTGGCCTCAAGAGACCCAGTACTTC. The chain couples TRBV6-6 to TRBJ2-5; D is unclear. CDR3 length equals 15 residues. Germline-derived CDR1 and CDR2 are MNHNY and SVGAGI (reference sequence). Trimming took 0 bases from V and 2 from J, leaving 10 bases between them.

V is TRBV10-3 and J is TRBJ2-1, with D possibly TRBD1 on 6 matching bases. The germline CDR1 and CDR2 sequences are ENHRY and SYGVKD. CDR3 size: 16 residues. With 2 bases removed from V and 4 bases from J, the gap between germline ends came to 15 bases. The CDR3 sequence: CAISETNRAEYNEQFF. The DNA of the CDR3 is TGTGCCATCAGTGAGACTAACAGGGCCGAGTACAATGAGCAGTTCTTC.

V gene TRBV12-3 or TRBV12-4 combines with J gene TRBJ2-3; D uncertain. Trimming removed 3 bases from V and 2 bases from J, with 9 bases in between. CDR3 length equals 14 residues. The CDR3 region is CASSFVSTTDTQYF. For the CDR3, the DNA is TGTGCCAGCAGTTTCGTGTCTACCACAGATACGCAGTATTTT.